The TCR beta chain described here comes from a study of OX40 agonist ivuxolimab in advanced cancers. Study-wide context: Ivuxolimab, which targeted the costimulatory receptor OX40 (CD134), was an agonistic, fully human IgG2 monoclonal antibody. Intravenous ivuxolimab was administered to patients every 2 weeks at six dose levels: 0.01, 0.1, 0.3, 1.5, 3 and 10 mg/kg. Among the 52 dose-escalation patients, some 20 had hepatocellular carcinoma, some 15 melanoma, 9 renal cell carcinoma and 9 head and neck cancer. In the dose-escalation cohort, 82.7% of patients were male, and the mean age was approximately 60 years, with a range of about 23 to 90. Patients were allowed to have had prior anti-PD-1, anti-PD-L1 or anti-CTLA-4 therapy, and around 41% of the dose-escalation patients had previously received checkpoint inhibitors. Partial responses were achieved by three dose-escalation patients, of whom one had hepatocellular carcinoma and two had cutaneous melanoma. The point of sequencing TCRbeta in the periphery was to test whether ivuxolimab changed TCR sequence diversity and drove clonal T-cell expansion. The monotherapy dose-escalation portion (N = 52 patients) of the phase I ivuxolimab trial is reported in the paper.

Of note for this clone: Its specific antigen is unknown. Per-base qualities were not stored, and no clone one base away is much larger.

Including the terminal cysteine and phenylalanine, the CDR3 comprises 12 residues. The read is trimmed to its CDR3 DNA, 36 bases read in frame from base 1. V and J are truncated by 4 bases and 5 bases respectively, leaving an intervening sequence of 8 bases. The CDR1 and CDR2 encoded by the germline V gene are SGDLS and YYNGEE. Genomic DNA was extracted from sorted cells for sequencing of the TCRbeta CDR3 region. The immunoSEQ Assay was used for sequencing of TCRbeta CDR3 regions. TCRdb took over this immuneACCESS table, retaining in-frame rearrangements with V and J assigned. Such tables are incomplete; in checked studies, under half of the missing clones stem from an unresolved V gene, and the remainder is unexplained. The table for this sample lists about 41,000 clones; 65% to 90% of them were counted only once. Jointly, the top ten make up 2.6% of the sample. Patients with autoimmune disease history or receiving systemic immunosuppression were excluded from the trial. In every dose cohort, peripheral blood was drawn for TCR sequencing at baseline, cycle 4 day 1, and cycle 7 day 1. Samples came from an open-label, multicenter, first-in-human phase I dose-escalation trial of ivuxolimab. Adults with locally advanced or metastatic head and neck squamous cell, hepatocellular, melanoma or renal cell carcinoma were enrolled in the trial. CD4+ and CD8+ T cells were sorted separately from peripheral blood before TCR sequencing.

Points the paper makes about the study in general: Low levels of normalized T-cell clonal expansion were also seen in some patients who did not respond. The antigen specificity of the clonally expanded peripheral T cells was not determined. At doses from 0.1 to 3.0 mg/kg, clonal expansion was seen in both CD4+ and CD8+ blood T cells between baseline and week 6. Partial responders in the 0.1-3.0 mg/kg groups had among the lowest normalized peripheral clonal expansion, especially among CD8+ T cells. After ivuxolimab, expanded clones were on average more numerous among CD8+ T cells than among CD4+ T cells.

The sequence came from an adult with an advanced solid tumor such as melanoma, head and neck, liver or kidney cancer. The chain is made from TRBV9 and TRBJ2-3; no D gene can be assigned with confidence. The source material was CD4+ or CD8+ T cells sorted from blood, sampled in a trial of the OX40 agonist ivuxolimab. CDR3 protein: CASSPLVDTQYF. The nucleotide sequence reads TGTGCCAGCAGCCCCCTCGTAGATACGCAGTATTTT.